Below, 32 T cell receptor beta chains from the same sample are listed, as sequenced in a study of OX40 agonist ivuxolimab in advanced cancers. Library creation used the immunoSEQ multiplex PCR assay. TCRdb took over this immuneACCESS table, retaining in-frame rearrangements with V and J assigned. Such tables are incomplete; in checked studies, under half of the missing clones stem from an unresolved V gene, and the remainder is unexplained. This sample comprises 50,000 to 65,000 clones, approximately 85% of them detected only once. The top ten hold about 1% of the sample. The sequencing used CD4+ or CD8+ T cells sorted from blood, collected in a trial of the OX40 agonist ivuxolimab. Receptors originate from an adult with an advanced solid tumor such as melanoma, head and neck, liver or kidney cancer.

The CDR3, as DNA: TGTGCCAGCCCCCCAAGGGGAGGGGGGAATTCACCCCTCCACTTT. Amino acid sequence: CASPPRGGGNSPLHF. V usage is TRBV21-1 and J usage is TRBJ1-6. TRBV21-1 is a pseudogene locus. CDR3 length: 15 residues.

The chain carries TRBV9 and TRBJ2-1, with D maybe TRBD2 (5 bases). The CDR3 is made up of 16 amino acids. V was trimmed by 2 bases and J by 2 bases, leaving 14 bases between them. Per germline, CDR1 SGDLS and CDR2 YYNGEE. CDR3 nucleotides: TGTGCCAGCAGCGTCGACCCTAGCTTAACCTACAATGAGCAGTTCTTC. It codes for CASSVDPSLTYNEQFF.

This chain links TRBV7-9 with TRBJ2-3, with D unclear. V was shortened by 5 bases and J by 7 bases, with 10 bases between the two germline ends. This CDR3 comprises 12 residues. Germline V gives CDR1 SEHNR, CDR2 FQNEAQ (reference sequence). The CDR3 region has the DNA TGTGCCAGCAGCCCGGTTCAGAATACGCAGTATTTT. Its protein product is CASSPVQNTQYF.

This clone was found a few times. The chain combines TRBV6-5 with TRBJ2-1; 9 nucleotides agree with TRBD2. This CDR3 is 14 amino acids long. J lost 6 bases, V lost 11 bases, and 11 bases had no gene match. Germline CDR1 and CDR2: MNHEY and SVGAGI. Here the CDR3 reads CASKAGGLTNEQFF. CDR3 bases: TGTGCCTCTAAAGCGGGGGGCCTCACCAATGAGCAGTTCTTC.

The rearrangement uses TRBV27 and TRBJ2-3; D uncertain. This CDR3 comprises 13 residues. CDR1 is MNHEY and CDR2 is SMNVEV in the germline V gene (reference sequence). Deletions cut 8 bases from V and 4 bases from J, with 13 bases between. The CDR3 bases are TGTGCCAGCCGCTCCCGCACCTCAGATACGCAGTATTTT. Its protein product is CASRSRTSDTQYF.

The chain recombines TRBV7-2 with TRBJ2-1; weak D call: TRBD2 (6 bases). V dropped 1 base and J dropped 7 bases, with 11 bases sitting between them. CDR1 is SGHTA and CDR2 is FQGNSA in the germline V gene. This CDR3 spans 14 amino acids. Here the CDR3 DNA reads TGTGCCAGCAGCTTAGGGCCTGGGGGGAATGAGCAGTTCTTC. It encodes CASSLGPGGNEQFF.

The chain couples TRBV10-3 to TRBJ1-5; 8 nucleotides agree with TRBD1. CDR3 length equals 16 residues. V was pared by 0 bases and J by 2 bases, with 3 bases of the junction left unmatched. Germline assignment: CDR1 ENHRY and CDR2 SYGVKD. This chain's CDR3 is CAISESGQVGNQPQHF. In DNA, the CDR3 is TGTGCCATCAGTGAGTCGGGACAGGTTGGCAATCAGCCCCAGCATTTT.

This chain connects TRBV5-4 to TRBJ2-7; 8 nucleotides match TRBD2. J gave up 0 bases and V 6 bases, and 11 bases lay outside the gene matches. This CDR3 has 16 amino acids. Germline V lookup: CDR1 SGHNT, CDR2 YYREEE (reference sequence). The chain's CDR3 is CASTFDGAGGSYEQYF. The CDR3 DNA is TGTGCCAGCACCTTCGACGGGGCGGGGGGCTCCTACGAGCAGTACTTC.

The rearrangement links TRBV6-5 to TRBJ2-7; TRBD1 might be the D (5 bases). CDR3 length: 14 amino acids. V dropped 2 bases and J dropped 1 base, with 9 bases sitting between them. Germline-derived CDR1 and CDR2 are MNHEY and SVGAGI. The CDR3 sequence is CASSYTRQSYEQYF. CDR3 nucleotide sequence: TGTGCCAGCAGTTACACCCGACAGTCCTACGAGCAGTACTTC.

The J gene is TRBJ2-5, the V gene TRBV7-9; 8 nucleotides agree with TRBD1. Trimming at V came to 2 bases and at J to 5 bases, leaving 16 bases not matched to a gene. Germline CDR1 SEHNR, CDR2 FQNEAQ (reference sequence). This CDR3 has 18 amino acids. The CDR3 DNA sequence: TGTGCCAGCAGCTTAATGCTTGCGTTTCCGGGACAGGAGGAGACCCAGTACTTC. Translating gives CASSLMLAFPGQEETQYF.

The chain is built from TRBV4-1 and TRBJ1-1, with D perhaps matching TRBD1 (5 bases). V was shortened by 3 bases and J by 1 base, with 12 bases between the two germline ends. This CDR3 contains 15 residues. CDR1 is MGHRA and CDR2 is YSYEKL in the germline V gene. The DNA for the CDR3 is TGCGCCAGCAGCCAGTTGGGACGGACGAACACTGAAGCTTTCTTT. Amino acid sequence: CASSQLGRTNTEAFF.

The chain employs TRBV5-5 and TRBJ2-4, with D perhaps matching TRBD1 or TRBD2 (6 bases each). Germline V gives CDR1 SGHKS, CDR2 YYEKEE (reference sequence). The V end was cut by 2 bases, the J end by 6 bases, with 12 bases between. The CDR3 extends over 14 amino acids. DNA of the CDR3: TGTGCCAGCAGCTTTACTCCGGGGGCAAACATTCAGTACTTC. Residues: CASSFTPGANIQYF.

The rearrangement joins TRBV2 to TRBJ1-2; D gene uncertain. CDR1 and CDR2 (germline): SNHLY, FYNNEI. CDR3 length: 14 amino acids. Trimming removed 2 bases at V and 0 bases at J, with 7 bases between. In DNA, the CDR3 is TGTGCCAGCAGTGAAAACGGGGCTAACTATGGCTACACCTTC. Translating gives CASSENGANYGYTF.

CDR3 sequence reads: CAISPGLTLSGNTIYF. The CDR3 bases are TGTGCCATCAGCCCTGGATTAACCCTCTCTGGAAACACCATATATTTT. This rearrangement joins TRBV10-3 to TRBJ1-3; D ambiguous. The CDR3 is 16 residues long. V was clipped by 6 bases and J by 0 bases, with 15 bases between them. Germline V gene sequence: CDR1 ENHRY, CDR2 SYGVKD.

This clone appeared a single time. The CDR3 DNA is TGTGCCAGCAGACGGGCCGCAGATACGCAGTATTTT. Residues: CASRRAADTQYF. The chain uses TRBV5-6 and TRBJ2-3; D not certain. The CDR3 sequence is 12 residues long. V was pared by 5 bases and J by 4 bases, with 8 bases between. Germline assignment: CDR1 SGHDT and CDR2 YYEEEE.

The CDR3 here is CASSLGGNEKLFF. CDR3 bases: TGTGCCAGCAGCTTAGGAGGGAATGAAAAACTGTTTTTT. This chain links TRBV7-6 with TRBJ1-4; no definite D call. Trimming shortened V by 1 base and J by 5 bases, and 5 bases separated the two germline ends. Germline V gene data show CDR1 as SGHVS and CDR2 as FNYEAQ. This CDR3 is built from 13 residues.

The V gene is TRBV6-5, the J gene TRBJ1-2; TRBD1 agrees at 7 bases. Germline loops: CDR1 MNHEY, CDR2 SVGAGI. The V and J ends lost 7 bases and 3 bases, in that order; junction bases with no gene match: 5. This CDR3 contains 13 residues. CDR3 protein: CASTGTAHYGYTF. The CDR3 nucleotides are TGTGCCAGCACCGGGACAGCTCACTATGGCTACACCTTC.

The chain couples TRBV19 to TRBJ1-2; 7 bases are shared with TRBD1. In germline, CDR1 is LNHDA, CDR2 SQIVND (reference sequence). The CDR3 length is 15 residues. V gave up 7 bases and J gave up 0 bases; unmatched junction bases: 8. The CDR3 sequence: CASTPLTGTNYGYTF. The CDR3 DNA sequence: TGTGCCAGTACCCCTCTGACAGGGACTAACTATGGCTACACCTTC.

The chain links TRBV4-1 to TRBJ2-7, with D possibly being TRBD1 (6 bases). Trimming pared 0 bases from V and 3 bases from J, leaving 12 bases between. The CDR3 length is 15 residues. Germline-derived CDR1 and CDR2 are MGHRA and YSYEKL. The CDR3, as DNA: TGCGCCAGCAGCCAAGAGCCTCGGGACAACTACGAGCAGTACTTC. It translates to CASSQEPRDNYEQYF.

This clone was seen only a few times. Written as DNA, the CDR3 is TGCGCCAGCAGCCTAAGGGACAGGGGTGGCACCGGGGAGCTGTTTTTT. Translated: CASSLRDRGGTGELFF. The rearrangement links TRBV5-1 to TRBJ2-2, with 10 bases matching TRBD1. This CDR3 is 16 amino acids long. The junction had 7 bases not matched to a gene; V was cut back by 4 bases and J by 4 bases. Germline CDR1 and CDR2: SGHRS and YFSETQ.

This clone has just one count. The chain employs TRBV5-1 and TRBJ2-3, with D hard to call. The V and J ends lost 4 bases and 0 bases respectively, with 3 bases between them. CDR3 length equals 12 residues. Germline V gene sequence: CDR1 SGHRS, CDR2 YFSETQ. CDR3 amino acids: CASSLSTDTQYF. The CDR3 coding sequence is TGCGCCAGCAGCCTTAGCACAGATACGCAGTATTTT.

This rearrangement joins TRBV6-1 to TRBJ1-1, with D unclear. CDR1 is MNHNS, CDR2 SASEGT, per germline. This CDR3 region has 13 residues. V lost 6 bases to trimming and J lost 2 bases, with 10 bases between them. The CDR3 loop reads CASRKAGNTEAFF. The CDR3 DNA reads TGTGCCAGCAGAAAGGCGGGAAACACTGAAGCTTTCTTT.

The chain carries TRBV5-5 and TRBJ2-7; D call uncertain. This CDR3 has 12 residues. CDR1 is SGHKS and CDR2 is YYEKEE in the germline V gene (reference sequence). V gave up 0 bases and J gave up 3 bases, with 4 bases separating them. The CDR3 DNA reads as TGTGCCAGCAGCTTGGCGGACTACGAGCAGTACTTC. Translating it yields CASSLADYEQYF.

In nucleotides, the CDR3 is TGCGCCAGCGCGGTTCAAGGTGGAGATACGCAGTATTTT. It encodes CASAVQGGDTQYF. The chain recombines TRBV5-1 with TRBJ2-3; D remains unclear. Per the germline V gene, CDR1 is SGHRS and CDR2 is YFSETQ. This CDR3 has 13 residues. V lost 7 bases to trimming and J lost 5 bases, with 14 bases between them.

This chain links TRBV7-9 with TRBJ1-5, with D unclear. The CDR3 is 13 residues long. Trimming removed 1 base from V and 6 bases from J, with 7 bases in between. CDR1 is SEHNR, CDR2 FQNEAQ, per germline (reference sequence). The CDR3: CASSLEHGQPQHF. CDR3 nucleotide sequence: TGTGCCAGCAGCTTAGAACATGGTCAGCCCCAGCATTTT.

The chain links TRBV5-4 to TRBJ2-7; D is undetermined. The CDR3 sequence is 12 residues long. Germline loops: CDR1 SGHNT, CDR2 YYREEE (reference sequence). The V and J ends lost 5 bases and 2 bases respectively, with 8 bases between them. CDR3 sequence reads: CASSSDAYEQYF. The CDR3 bases are TGTGCCAGCAGTTCGGACGCCTACGAGCAGTACTTC.

The rearrangement joins TRBV7-9 to TRBJ1-2; D is possibly TRBD1 (5 bases). Trimming cost V 5 bases and J 10 bases, with 11 bases left between them. Germline loops: CDR1 SEHNR, CDR2 FQNEAQ (reference sequence). The CDR3 runs 11 residues. CDR3 DNA sequence: TGTGCCAGCAGCCGGGACCCCCTCTACACCTTC. It yields the protein CASSRDPLYTF.

The chain uses TRBV5-6 and TRBJ1-5; TRBD1 aligns across 9 bases. The CDR3 spans 13 residues. Trimming cost V 3 bases and J 6 bases; bases outside gene matches: 1. The germline CDR1 and CDR2 sequences are SGHDT and YYEEEE. DNA for the CDR3: TGTGCCAGCAGCTACAGGGGGCTTCAGCCCCAGCATTTT. It specifies CASSYRGLQPQHF. Together with reference TRBV5-6 and TRBJ1-5, the CDR3 gives the full variable domain: DAGVTQSPTHLIKTRGQQVTLRCSPKSGHDTVSWYQQALGQGPQFIFQYYEEEERQRGNFPDRFSGHQFPNYSSELNVNALLLGDSALYLCASSYRGLQPQHFGDGTRLSIL.

V is TRBV2 and J is TRBJ1-1, with a possible D match to TRBD1 (5 bases). The CDR3 contains 15 residues. The germline CDR1 and CDR2 sequences are SNHLY and FYNNEI. Trimming pared 10 bases from V and 3 bases from J, leaving 21 bases between. CDR3 nucleotides: TGTGCCACTAACCAAGACGCAGCGGGGGACACTGAAGCTTTCTTT. Its protein product is CATNQDAAGDTEAFF.

The V gene is TRBV29-1, the J gene TRBJ1-1; no reliable D call. The CDR3 has 12 amino acids. Germline V gene data show CDR1 as SQVTM and CDR2 as ANQGSEA. The V end lost 5 bases, the J end lost 1 base, and 8 bases lay between the germline ends. The CDR3 protein is CSVYRTNTEAFF. The CDR3 DNA follows: TGCAGCGTTTACCGGACGAACACTGAAGCTTTCTTT.

The rearrangement links TRBV6-5 to TRBJ1-2; D perhaps matches TRBD1 (5 bases). V was pared by 6 bases and J by 4 bases, with 18 bases between. The CDR3 length is 15 residues. The germline CDR1 and CDR2 sequences are MNHEY and SVGAGI. Here the CDR3 reads CASRDQDSLLYGYTF. In nucleotides, the CDR3 is TGTGCCAGCAGGGATCAAGACAGCCTGCTCTATGGCTACACCTTC.

The chain has TRBV5-1 and TRBJ2-7; D not resolved. The CDR3 is 13 amino acids. Germline-derived CDR1 and CDR2 are SGHRS and YFSETQ. Trimming took 0 bases from V and 6 from J, leaving 10 bases between them. CDR3 in DNA: TGCGCCAGCAGCTTGGGAAACTGGGGCGAGCAGTACTTC. It yields the protein CASSLGNWGEQYF.